These T cell receptor beta chains were read from a single sample in a study of T cell responses to AZD1222 COVID-19 vaccine. Only in-frame clones appear in the TCRdb table, and some are missing; sequencing was by immunoSEQ multiplex PCR. Of 90,000 to 110,000 clones detected, approximately 87% appear once; the ten largest clones hold 4.4%. This specimen consisted of peripheral blood, obtained 28 days after the second AZD1222 dose. These receptors all come from an adult who received the AZD1222 COVID-19 vaccine. The CDR3 runs from the conserved cysteine through the conserved F or W. The D gene is left open where the match is weak. Size is omitted from some rows. Given values are once, few, many or a class for expanded clones.

NA	TRBV29-1	TRBD1	TRBJ1-2	TGCAGCGTCTGGGACAGGATTTTCGGAGGCTATGGCTACACCTTC	CSVWDRIFGGYGYTF
NA	TRBV20-1	NA	TRBJ1-2	TGCAGTGCTAGTGGCGTTGGCTACACCTTC	CSASGVGYTF
NA	TRBV30	TRBD2	TRBJ2-2	TGTGCCTGGAGCAAAGTAACTAGCGGGAGGGCCTGGGGACGGGCCGGGGAGCTGTTTTTT	CAWSKVTSGRAWGRAGELFF
NA	TRBV28	NA	TRBJ1-2	TGTGCCAGCAGGGCGAACAGTGATTTCTATGGCTACACCTTC	CASRANSDFYGYTF
NA	TRBV7-9	NA	TRBJ2-7	TGTGCCAGCAGCTATCGACACCCCTACGAGCAGTACTTC	CASSYRHPYEQYF
NA	TRBV2	TRBD1	TRBJ1-4	TGTGCCAGCAGGAGGGACAGGGGTGACGAAAAACTGTTTTTT	CASRRDRGDEKLFF
NA	TRBV10-1	TRBD1	TRBJ1-5	TGCGCCAGCAGTGAGTCGCCGGGACAGGGGGCGAATCAGCCCCAGCATTTT	CASSESPGQGANQPQHF
NA	TRBV3-1/TRBV3-2	NA	TRBJ2-3	TGTGCCAGCAGCCAAGATTATGCTAGCGCGGGCACAGATACGCAGTATTTT	CASSQDYASAGTDTQYF
NA	TRBV28	NA	TRBJ1-5	TGTGCCAGCAGTTTTGGAGGAGCCAGGAAGCCCCAGCATTTT	CASSFGGARKPQHF
NA	TRBV7-9	NA	TRBJ1-2	TGTGCCAGCAGTCAAGTTATCCAGAAACCTAACTATGGCTACACCTTC	CASSQVIQKPNYGYTF
NA	TRBV6-5	NA	TRBJ1-6	TGTGCCAGCAGTTACGGGACTCGAGATAATTCACCCCTCCACTTT	CASSYGTRDNSPLHF
once	TRBV7-9	NA	TRBJ2-7	TGTGCCAGCAGCCGAGCCTACGAGCAGTACTTC	CASSRAYEQYF
NA	TRBV24-1	NA	TRBJ1-5	TGTGCCACCAGTGATTCGGTACAGGGAGGAGGGGATCAGCCCCAGCATTTT	CATSDSVQGGGDQPQHF
NA	TRBV3-1/TRBV3-2	TRBD2	TRBJ2-1	TGTGCCAGCAGCCCGGGGACTAGCGGATACAATGAGCAGTTCTTC	CASSPGTSGYNEQFF
NA	TRBV6-5	TRBD1	TRBJ1-2	TGTGCCAGCAGACTAGGACAGGCTAACTATGGCTACACCTTC	CASRLGQANYGYTF
NA	TRBV19	NA	TRBJ1-5	TGTGCCAGTAGTATAGGGCAGGCCCCTCTGCAGCCCCAGCATTTT	CASSIGQAPLQPQHF
NA	TRBV3-1/TRBV3-2	TRBD2	TRBJ2-3	TGTGCCCGCGGGGGGGGCCGGGGGAGGAGTGGGAGCACAGATACGCAGTATTTT	CARGGGRGRSGSTDTQYF
NA	TRBV4-3	TRBD1	TRBJ2-6	TGCGCCAGCAGCCAAGACAGGGGGTCTGGGGCCAACGTCCTGACTTTC	CASSQDRGSGANVLTF
few	TRBV5-1	NA	TRBJ2-6	TGCGCCAGCAGCTCTCAAGGCAAGACGACTGGGGCCAACGTCCTGACTTTC	CASSSQGKTTGANVLTF
few	TRBV30	NA	TRBJ1-5	TGTGCCTGGAGCACCCTTGGGGGCAAACAGCCCCAGCATTTT	CAWSTLGGKQPQHF
NA	TRBV3-1/TRBV3-2	NA	TRBJ1-6	TGTGCCAGCAGCCAAAGTAATTCACCCCTCCACTTT	CASSQSNSPLHF
NA	TRBV11-2	NA	TRBJ1-6	TGTGCCAGCAGCAGGGCGGAGAATTCACCCCTCCACTTT	CASSRAENSPLHF
NA	TRBV7-8	TRBD1	TRBJ1-1	TGTGCCAGCAGCCAAAGACAGGGGTGGAACACTGAAGCTTTCTTT	CASSQRQGWNTEAFF
NA	TRBV30	NA	TRBJ1-1	TGTGCCTGGAGTGTAAAACAGGACACTGAAGCTTTCTTT	CAWSVKQDTEAFF